Listed below are T cell receptor beta chains from one sample, sequenced in a study of blood T cell repertoires in COVID-19. This table comes from immunoSEQ multiplex PCR, and its TCRdb copy is limited to in-frame clones, with some not included. The table records some 75,000 clones, 85% to 90% of them present only once. Sequences were obtained from peripheral blood. Receptors were obtained from a man in his sixties with acute or convalescent COVID-19. Both conserved end residues are part of each CDR3. The D gene is left open where the match is weak. Rows give clone size only sometimes, using once, few, many, or a class for an expanded clone.

v_call: TRBV12-1
clone_size: -
j_call: TRBJ2-4
d_call: -
cdr3_nt: TGTGCCAGCAGCACTAGCGTGGCCAAAAACATTCAGTACTTC
cdr3_aa: CASSTSVAKNIQYF

v_call: TRBV4-1
clone_size: -
j_call: TRBJ2-1
d_call: -
cdr3_nt: TGCGCCAGCAGCCAAGAAATTGTCAAGGCTAGCTCCTACAATGAGCAGTTCTTC
cdr3_aa: CASSQEIVKASSYNEQFF

v_call: TRBV7-9
clone_size: -
j_call: TRBJ2-1
d_call: TRBD2
cdr3_nt: TGTGCCAGCAGCTCTAGCGGGGGGACCTACAATGAGCAGTTCTTC
cdr3_aa: CASSSSGGTYNEQFF

v_call: TRBV5-1
clone_size: -
j_call: TRBJ1-1
d_call: -
cdr3_nt: TGCGCCAGCAGCTTGGATAGACAGGTTTCTGAAGCTTTCTTT
cdr3_aa: CASSLDRQVSEAFF

v_call: TRBV5-1
clone_size: -
j_call: TRBJ2-5
d_call: -
cdr3_nt: TGCGCCAGCAGCCGGGAAGATCCCCAAGAGACCCAGTACTTC
cdr3_aa: CASSREDPQETQYF

v_call: TRBV20-1
clone_size: -
j_call: TRBJ2-7
d_call: -
cdr3_nt: TGCAGTGCTAGAGAGAGCTACGAGCAGTACTTC
cdr3_aa: CSARESYEQYF

v_call: TRBV5-1
clone_size: -
j_call: TRBJ2-1
d_call: -
cdr3_nt: TGCGCCAGCAGCTTGAACAGTCGGGGTCGATACAATGAGCAGTTCTTC
cdr3_aa: CASSLNSRGRYNEQFF

v_call: TRBV14
clone_size: -
j_call: TRBJ2-1
d_call: TRBD2
cdr3_nt: TGTGCCAGCAGCCAAGACCGATCCGGGACTAGCGGGAGCTATTTCAATGAGCAGTTCTTC
cdr3_aa: CASSQDRSGTSGSYFNEQFF

v_call: TRBV6-5
clone_size: -
j_call: TRBJ1-2
d_call: -
cdr3_nt: TGTGCCAGCGCCCCCCGGGGAGTTCCCTATGGCTACACCTTC
cdr3_aa: CASAPRGVPYGYTF

v_call: TRBV7-2
clone_size: -
j_call: TRBJ1-1
d_call: TRBD1
cdr3_nt: TGTGCCAGCAGCGCCAGACAGGGGGCGAGCACTGAAGCTTTCTTT
cdr3_aa: CASSARQGASTEAFF

v_call: TRBV5-1
clone_size: -
j_call: TRBJ2-1
d_call: TRBD1
cdr3_nt: TGCGCCAGCAGCTCGGACGGACAGGCCTACAATGAGCAGTTCTTC
cdr3_aa: CASSSDGQAYNEQFF

v_call: TRBV5-1
clone_size: -
j_call: TRBJ1-1
d_call: TRBD1
cdr3_nt: TGCGCCAGCAGCGAGGACAGGGCAAAAGCTTTCTTT
cdr3_aa: CASSEDRAKAFF

v_call: TRBV19
clone_size: -
j_call: TRBJ1-1
d_call: -
cdr3_nt: TGTGCCAGTGGGGACACCGCGAACACTGAAGCTTTCTTT
cdr3_aa: CASGDTANTEAFF

v_call: TRBV5-1
clone_size: -
j_call: TRBJ1-2
d_call: -
cdr3_nt: TGCGCCAGCAGCCTTACAGGGAATGGCTACACCTTC
cdr3_aa: CASSLTGNGYTF

v_call: TRBV10-3
clone_size: few
j_call: TRBJ2-2
d_call: -
cdr3_nt: TGTGCCATCAGTGATTATACCGGGGAGCTGTTTTTT
cdr3_aa: CAISDYTGELFF

v_call: TRBV7-9
clone_size: -
j_call: TRBJ2-3
d_call: -
cdr3_nt: TGTGCCAGCAGCTCCATTCAGGGCACAGATACGCAGTATTTT
cdr3_aa: CASSSIQGTDTQYF

v_call: TRBV27
clone_size: -
j_call: TRBJ2-5
d_call: TRBD1
cdr3_nt: TGTGCCAGCAGTATACAGGGGGCTCAGGAGACCCAGTACTTC
cdr3_aa: CASSIQGAQETQYF

v_call: TRBV30
clone_size: -
j_call: TRBJ1-3
d_call: -
cdr3_nt: TGTGCCTGGAGTGTACTGGGCGCTGGAAACACCATATATTTT
cdr3_aa: CAWSVLGAGNTIYF

v_call: TRBV24-1
clone_size: -
j_call: TRBJ2-7
d_call: TRBD1
cdr3_nt: TGTGCCACCAGCCCGGGACAGGGCTACGAGCAGTACTTC
cdr3_aa: CATSPGQGYEQYF

v_call: TRBV5-6
clone_size: -
j_call: TRBJ1-4
d_call: -
cdr3_nt: TGTGCCAGCAGCTTGTTTTCAGGGGATAGTGAAAAACTGTTTTTT
cdr3_aa: CASSLFSGDSEKLFF